The 27 T cell receptor beta chains listed next were all sequenced from one sample in a study of T cell repertoires in cytomegalovirus infection. Via MiXCR, TCRdb re-called the reads, giving one row per CDR3 protein. The repertoire includes around 530,000 distinct CDR3 sequences, roughly 29% of them detected once, and less than 15% sits in the top ten. The source material was PBMCs. The source is a human donor in good health (CMV status not recorded). Some clones in this sample may be carry-over from other donors' samples.

The chain uses TRBV6-1 and TRBJ2-2; 9 bases map to TRBD1. This CDR3 comprises 13 residues. After removal of 7 bases from V and 6 bases from J, the junction contained 3 bases not matched to a gene. The V gene's germline CDR1 is MNHNS and CDR2 SASEGT. The CDR3 loop reads CASNRQGAGELFF. DNA of the CDR3: TGTGCCAGCAATCGACAGGGGGCCGGGGAGCTGTTTTTT.

At least ten counts were recorded for this clonotype. The chain couples TRBV7-9 to TRBJ2-3, with 7 nucleotides matching TRBD1. The ends lost 5 bases at V and 1 base at J; junction bases unmatched: 6. Germline CDR1 and CDR2: SEHNR and FQNEAQ (reference sequence). The CDR3 length is 15 residues. In DNA, the CDR3 is TGTGCCAGCAGCGCGCAGGGGGTCGGCACAGATACGCAGTATTTT. Protein: CASSAQGVGTDTQYF. Full variable domain (remainder filled in from reference TRBV7-9 and TRBJ2-3): DTGVSQNPRHKITKRGQNVTFRCDPISEHNRLYWYRQTLGQGPEFLTYFQNEAQLEKSRLLSDRFSAERPKGSFSTLEIQRTEQGDSAMYLCASSAQGVGTDTQYFGPGTRLTVL.

This clonotype came up a few times. The chain is built from TRBV25-1 and TRBJ2-7, with D unresolved. From germline, CDR1 is MGHDK and CDR2 SYGVNS. With 3 bases removed from V and 1 base from J, the gap between germline ends came to 10 bases. This CDR3 spans 14 amino acids. This chain's CDR3 is CASSDLVGSYEQYF. CDR3 bases: TGTGCCAGCAGTGATTTAGTCGGATCCTACGAGCAGTACTTC.

The genes are TRBV11-2 and TRBJ2-2; TRBD1 matches 8 bases. The trim removed 2 bases at V and 4 bases at J, leaving 9 bases unmatched. The CDR3 is 17 residues long. The germline V gene encodes CDR1 SGHAT and CDR2 FQNNGV. CDR3: CASSLFVDRVATGELFF. DNA for the CDR3: TGTGCCAGCAGCTTATTCGTGGACAGGGTCGCCACCGGGGAGCTGTTTTTT.

The V gene is TRBV15, the J gene TRBJ2-7; no clear D. Germline values: CDR1 LNHNV, CDR2 YYDKDF (reference sequence). The CDR3 is 13 amino acids. V shed 0 bases and J shed 3 bases, with 6 bases lying between them. The CDR3 here is CATSRDPLYEQYF. CDR3 sequence (DNA): TGTGCCACCAGCAGAGATCCCCTCTACGAGCAGTACTTC.

The V call is TRBV7-6, the J call TRBJ1-2, with D perhaps TRBD1 (5 bases). CDR1 is SGHVS, CDR2 FNYEAQ, per germline. V shed 5 bases and J shed 4 bases, with 17 bases lying between them. There are 15 residues in the CDR3. CDR3 DNA sequence: TGTGCCAGCAGCAACTCGGGGCAATGGATCTATGGCTACACCTTC. Amino acids: CASSNSGQWIYGYTF.

In regard to this clonotype: This may be a read error: a much more frequent sequence differs by one nucleotide. The gene calls are TRBV10-3 and TRBJ2-1, with a possible D match to TRBD2 (5 bases). The V end lost 0 bases, the J end lost 8 bases, and 17 bases lay between the germline ends. Germline CDR1 and CDR2: ENHRY and SYGVKD. This CDR3 has 16 residues. Here the CDR3 reads CAISESPGLGLDEQFF. In DNA form, the CDR3 reads TGTGCCATCAGTGAGTCTCCCGGACTGGGCTTGGATGAGCAGTTCTTC.

This sequence joins TRBV6-1 and TRBJ2-2, with 9 bases aligning to TRBD1. The CDR3 has 17 amino acids. Germline CDR1 MNHNS, CDR2 SASEGT. With V trimmed by 7 bases and J by 4 bases, 13 bases remained unmatched. Written as DNA, the CDR3 is TGTGCCAGCAACCCCTCAGGAACAGGGGGCTTCACCGGGGAGCTGTTTTTT. It encodes CASNPSGTGGFTGELFF.

This clonotype occurred a few times. The chain couples TRBV12-3 or TRBV12-4 to TRBJ2-5; no clear D. This CDR3 is built from 13 residues. V lost 6 bases to trimming and J lost 5 bases, with 13 bases between them. The DNA for the CDR3 is TGTGCCAGCAGCTCTCGTCCCGGGGAGACCCAGTACTTC. It encodes CASSSRPGETQYF.

The DNA for the CDR3 is TGTGCCAGCAGCTTAGCTTTCGGTAGAAGCAATGAGCAGTTCTTC. Protein product: CASSLAFGRSNEQFF. The chain joins TRBV11-2 to TRBJ2-1; D gene ambiguous. Germline-derived CDR1 and CDR2 are SGHAT and FQNNGV. The V gene lost 1 base and the J gene lost 6 bases, with 13 bases spanning the gap. The length of the CDR3 is 15 residues.

Regarding this clonotype: Since a much larger clone is just one base distant, this may be a read error. The chain uses TRBV11-1 and TRBJ1-2; 7 bases match TRBD1. Trimming at V came to 0 bases and at J to 4 bases, leaving 2 bases not matched to a gene. The CDR3 length is 14 residues. Germline V gives CDR1 SGHAT, CDR2 FQDESV (reference sequence). For the CDR3, the DNA is TGTGCCAGCAGCTTAGCGGGACAGCTCTATGGCTACACCTTC. The encoded protein is CASSLAGQLYGYTF.

This sequence joins TRBV12-3 or TRBV12-4 and TRBJ2-5, with 10 positions matching TRBD2. V was clipped by 6 bases and J by 1 base; unmatched bases: 14. The CDR3 totals 18 residues. CDR3 protein: CASSLGLADPSPQETQYF. In DNA, the CDR3 is TGTGCCAGCAGCCTTGGACTAGCGGACCCCTCTCCCCAAGAGACCCAGTACTTC.

J is TRBJ2-5 and V is TRBV30; TRBD2 aligns across 11 bases. Trimming cost V 4 bases and J 5 bases; bases outside gene matches: 6. The CDR3 is made up of 14 amino acids. Germline lookup yields CDR1 GTSNPN and CDR2 SVGIG (reference sequence). CDR3: CAWTTSGSRETQYF. The CDR3 coding sequence is TGTGCCTGGACAACTAGCGGGAGTCGTGAGACCCAGTACTTC. The variable domain in full, completed from reference TRBV30 and TRBJ2-5, reads SQTIHQWPATLVQPVGSPLSLECTVEGTSNPNLYWYRQAAGRGLQLLFYSVGIGQISSEVPQNLSASRPQDRQFILSSKKLLLSDSGFYLCAWTTSGSRETQYFGPGTRLLVL.

In this sample, this clonotype turned up many times. This chain links TRBV7-2 with TRBJ2-5; 8 nucleotides line up with TRBD1. The V segment lost 5 bases and the J segment 4 bases; nucleotides outside the gene matches: 15. This CDR3 contains 17 residues. Germline CDR1 reads SGHTA; CDR2 reads FQGNSA. CDR3 loop: CASSRGPDRGTRETQYF. CDR3 in DNA: TGTGCCAGCAGCAGGGGGCCCGACAGGGGTACTCGAGAGACCCAGTACTTC. The variable domain in full, with the rest retrieved from reference TRBV7-2 and TRBJ2-5, is GAGVSQSPSNKVTEKGKDVELRCDPISGHTALYWYRQSLGQGLEFLIYFQGNSAPDKSGLPSDRFSAERTGGSVSTLTIQRTQQEDSAVYLCASSRGPDRGTRETQYFGPGTRLLVL.

There are a few counts of this clonotype. This CDR3 reads CSVLRAGQSNEKLFF. CDR3 coding DNA: TGCAGCGTCCTAAGGGCGGGACAGAGTAATGAAAAACTGTTTTTT. V is TRBV29-1 and J is TRBJ1-4, with 7 bases matching TRBD1. The CDR3 is made up of 15 amino acids. Germline V lookup: CDR1 SQVTM, CDR2 ANQGSEA. Trimming took 6 bases from V and 4 from J; bases not matched to a gene: 11.

V usage is TRBV2 and J usage is TRBJ2-1; TRBD2 might be the D (6 bases). Trimming left V 6 bases short and J 14 bases short, with 23 bases between. There are 14 residues in the CDR3. CDR1 and CDR2 (germline): SNHLY, FYNNEI. The DNA for the CDR3 is TGTGCCAGCAGATATGGGGGAGAGAGCGGGCTTGAGTTCTTC. Amino acids: CASRYGGESGLEFF. The full variable domain, rest sourced from reference TRBV2 and TRBJ2-1, is EPEVTQTPSHQVTQMGQEVILRCVPISNHLYFYWYRQILGQKVEFLVSFYNNEISEKSEIFDDQFSVERPDGSNFTLKIRSTKLEDSAMYFCASRYGGESGLEFFGPGTRLTVL.

The table lists this clonotype with many counts. The rearrangement links TRBV7-2 to TRBJ2-1, with 7 bases fitting TRBD2. The CDR3 totals 15 residues. Trimming took 4 bases from V and 5 from J; bases not matched to a gene: 8. Per the germline V gene, CDR1 is SGHTA and CDR2 is FQGNSA. The CDR3 DNA sequence: TGTGCCAGCAGCTCCTGGACTAGAAGCCACAATGAGCAGTTCTTC. It yields the protein CASSSWTRSHNEQFF.

This clonotype occurred a few times. This sequence joins TRBV12-3 or TRBV12-4 and TRBJ1-2, with D uncertain. The germline V and J ends were trimmed by 6 bases and 14 bases, with 22 bases remaining between them. The CDR3 extends over 13 amino acids. The CDR3 DNA reads TGTGCCAGCAGCCCCACTGGGCCTTCGGGCGTAACCTTC. Residues: CASSPTGPSGVTF.

V and J are TRBV29-1 and TRBJ1-4, with 9 bases identical to TRBD1. Germline loops: CDR1 SQVTM, CDR2 ANQGSEA. This CDR3 is built from 14 residues. J gave up 10 bases and V 4 bases, and 10 bases lay outside the gene matches. CDR3 in DNA: TGCAGCGTTGCGGACAGGGGATTCAGGGGAAAACTGTTTTTT. Amino acids: CSVADRGFRGKLFF.

This clonotype was counted a few times. V and J are TRBV7-9 and TRBJ2-5, with 8 bases fitting TRBD2. Germline-derived CDR1 and CDR2 are SEHNR and FQNEAQ (reference sequence). V trimming: 3 bases; J trimming: 1 base; junction bases outside the gene matches: 10. The CDR3 totals 17 residues. The chain's CDR3 is CASSFRPSGRAQETQYF. The CDR3 DNA sequence: TGTGCCAGCAGCTTCAGGCCTAGCGGGCGAGCCCAAGAGACCCAGTACTTC.

The rearrangement uses TRBV9 and TRBJ2-1; D might be TRBD2 (5 bases). V was pared by 0 bases and J by 3 bases, with 10 bases between. The CDR3 length is 15 residues. Per germline, CDR1 SGDLS and CDR2 YYNGEE. CDR3 loop: CASSVDSSFYNEQFF. The CDR3 bases are TGTGCCAGCAGCGTAGATTCTAGCTTCTACAATGAGCAGTTCTTC.

To note about this clonotype: A much larger clone differs by one base, so this may be a read error. V gene TRBV7-2 combines with J gene TRBJ1-3; 7 bases are a match to TRBD1. CDR3 length: 15 amino acids. Germline CDR1 reads SGHTA; CDR2 reads FQGNSA. J gave up 0 bases and V 5 bases, and 4 bases lay outside the gene matches. The CDR3 bases are TGTGCCAGCAGCCGAACAGGGGACTCTGGAAACACCATATATTTT. This codes for CASSRTGDSGNTIYF.

This clonotype was seen a handful of times. DNA of the CDR3: TGTGCCAGCAGTTTGGGGGCAATTGGCGGAGAAAAACTGTTTTTT. This codes for CASSLGAIGGEKLFF. The chain uses TRBV6-2 or TRBV6-3 and TRBJ1-4, with a tentative D call TRBD1 (6 bases). The CDR3 is made up of 15 amino acids. Trimming cost V 4 bases and J 8 bases, with 17 bases left between them. Germline CDR1 and CDR2: MNHEY and SVGEGT.

This chain links TRBV10-3 with TRBJ1-6; TRBD1 is a possible D gene (6 bases). Germline V gene lookup returns CDR1 ENHRY and CDR2 SYGVKD. The CDR3 sequence is 16 residues long. V was pared by 0 bases and J by 9 bases, with 15 bases between. CDR3 in amino acids: CAISESEQGIGSPLHF. DNA of the CDR3: TGTGCCATCAGTGAGTCGGAACAGGGAATCGGTTCACCCCTCCACTTT.

This rearrangement joins TRBV28 to TRBJ1-2; weak D call: TRBD1 (5 bases). The germline V gene has CDR1 MDHEN and CDR2 SYDVKM. The V end was cut by 7 bases, the J end by 2 bases, with 11 bases between. The CDR3 totals 13 residues. The CDR3 here is CASNSGQNYGYTF. CDR3 in DNA: TGTGCCAGCAACTCGGGGCAGAACTATGGCTACACCTTC.

This rearrangement joins TRBV29-1 to TRBJ1-3; 7 nucleotides match TRBD1. Germline values: CDR1 SQVTM, CDR2 ANQGSEA. The junction had 9 bases not matched to a gene; V was cut back by 7 bases and J by 3 bases. There are 14 residues in the CDR3. CDR3 in amino acids: CSAQAGGVGNTIYF. The CDR3 region has the DNA TGCAGCGCCCAGGCAGGGGGTGTTGGAAACACCATATATTTT.

In its sample, this clonotype was seen many times. CDR3 amino acids: CASSPGTGVYNEQFF. CDR3 nucleotide sequence: TGTGCCAGCAGCCCCGGGACAGGGGTATACAATGAGCAGTTCTTC. V gene TRBV7-2 combines with J gene TRBJ2-1; 10 nucleotides match TRBD1. From germline, CDR1 is SGHTA and CDR2 FQGNSA. After removal of 5 bases from V and 4 bases from J, the junction contained 5 bases not matched to a gene. The CDR3 contains 15 residues.